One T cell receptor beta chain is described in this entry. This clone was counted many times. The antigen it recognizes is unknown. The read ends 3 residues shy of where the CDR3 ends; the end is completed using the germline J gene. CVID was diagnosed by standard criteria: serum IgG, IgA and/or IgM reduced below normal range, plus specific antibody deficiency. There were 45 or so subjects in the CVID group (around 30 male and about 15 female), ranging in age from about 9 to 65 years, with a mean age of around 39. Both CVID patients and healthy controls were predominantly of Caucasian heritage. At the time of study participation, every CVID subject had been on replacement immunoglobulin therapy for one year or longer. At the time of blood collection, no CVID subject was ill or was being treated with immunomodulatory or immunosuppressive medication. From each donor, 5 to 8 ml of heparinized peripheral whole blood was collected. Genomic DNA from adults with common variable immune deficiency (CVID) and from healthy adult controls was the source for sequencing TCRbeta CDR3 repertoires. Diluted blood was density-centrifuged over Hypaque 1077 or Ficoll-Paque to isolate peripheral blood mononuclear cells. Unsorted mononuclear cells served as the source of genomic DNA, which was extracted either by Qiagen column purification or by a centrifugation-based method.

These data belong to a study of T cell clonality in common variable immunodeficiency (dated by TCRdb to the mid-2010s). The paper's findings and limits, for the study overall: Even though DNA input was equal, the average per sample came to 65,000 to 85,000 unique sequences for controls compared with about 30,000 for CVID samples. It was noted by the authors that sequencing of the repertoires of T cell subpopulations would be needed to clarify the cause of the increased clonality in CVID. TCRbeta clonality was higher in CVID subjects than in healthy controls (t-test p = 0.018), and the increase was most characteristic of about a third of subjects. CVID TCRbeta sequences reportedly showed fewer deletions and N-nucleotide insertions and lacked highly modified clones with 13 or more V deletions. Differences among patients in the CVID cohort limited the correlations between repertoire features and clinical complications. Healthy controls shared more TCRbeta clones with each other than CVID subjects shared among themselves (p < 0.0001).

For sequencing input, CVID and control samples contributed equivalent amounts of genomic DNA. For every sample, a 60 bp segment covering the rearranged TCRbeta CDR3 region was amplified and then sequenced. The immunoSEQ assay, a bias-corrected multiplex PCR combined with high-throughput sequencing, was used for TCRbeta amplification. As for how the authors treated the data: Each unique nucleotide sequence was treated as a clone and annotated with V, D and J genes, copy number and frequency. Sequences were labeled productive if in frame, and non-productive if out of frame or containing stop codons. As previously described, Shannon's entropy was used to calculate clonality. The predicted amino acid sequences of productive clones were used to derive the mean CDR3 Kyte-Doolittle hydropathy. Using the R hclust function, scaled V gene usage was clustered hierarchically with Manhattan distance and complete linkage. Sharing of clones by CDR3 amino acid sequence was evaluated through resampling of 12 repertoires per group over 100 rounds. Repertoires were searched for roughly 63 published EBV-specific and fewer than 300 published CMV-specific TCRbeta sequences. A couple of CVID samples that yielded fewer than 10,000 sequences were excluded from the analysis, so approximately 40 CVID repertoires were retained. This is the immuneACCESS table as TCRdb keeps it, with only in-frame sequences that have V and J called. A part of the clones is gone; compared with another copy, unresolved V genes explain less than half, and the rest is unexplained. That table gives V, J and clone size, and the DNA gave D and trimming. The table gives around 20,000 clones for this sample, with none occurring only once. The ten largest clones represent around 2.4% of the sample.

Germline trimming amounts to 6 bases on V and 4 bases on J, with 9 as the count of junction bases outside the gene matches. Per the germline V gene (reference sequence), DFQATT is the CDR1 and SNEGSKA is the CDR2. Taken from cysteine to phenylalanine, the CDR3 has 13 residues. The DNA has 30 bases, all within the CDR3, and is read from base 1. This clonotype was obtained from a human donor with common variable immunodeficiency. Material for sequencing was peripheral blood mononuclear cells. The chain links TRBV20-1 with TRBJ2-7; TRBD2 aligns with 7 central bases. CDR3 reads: CSAENLGGYEQYF. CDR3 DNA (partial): TGCAGTGCCGAAAATCTGGGGGGGTACGAG.